This T cell receptor (beta chain) comes out of a study of human T cells and chemical hapten exposure. What the library attached to individual cDNA molecules were unique molecular identifiers. TCRdb reprocessed the RACE reads via MiXCR and lists one record per CDR3 protein. The sample contains 85,000 to 100,000 distinct CDR3 sequences, under 15% of which appear only once. The time point was: patch test 1, 2 weeks after DPC sensitization. Treatment described: therapeutic diphenylcyclopropenone sensitization with weekly scalp DPC. The germline V and J ends were trimmed by 4 bases and 1 base, with 10 bases remaining between them. CDR1 DFQATT and CDR2 SNEGSKA come from the germline V gene (reference sequence). The CDR3 contains 13 residues.

The sample in question was whole blood, obtained in connection with sensitization to the hapten diphenylcyclopropenone (DPC). The chain is built from TRBV20-1 and TRBJ2-5; D uncertain. This TCR derives from a woman aged 40-49 years with alopecia areata. Some clones in this sample may be carry-over from other donors' samples. As DNA, the CDR3 is TGCAGTGCTAAATCCAGACCCCAAGAGACCCAGTACTTC. It specifies CSAKSRPQETQYF.